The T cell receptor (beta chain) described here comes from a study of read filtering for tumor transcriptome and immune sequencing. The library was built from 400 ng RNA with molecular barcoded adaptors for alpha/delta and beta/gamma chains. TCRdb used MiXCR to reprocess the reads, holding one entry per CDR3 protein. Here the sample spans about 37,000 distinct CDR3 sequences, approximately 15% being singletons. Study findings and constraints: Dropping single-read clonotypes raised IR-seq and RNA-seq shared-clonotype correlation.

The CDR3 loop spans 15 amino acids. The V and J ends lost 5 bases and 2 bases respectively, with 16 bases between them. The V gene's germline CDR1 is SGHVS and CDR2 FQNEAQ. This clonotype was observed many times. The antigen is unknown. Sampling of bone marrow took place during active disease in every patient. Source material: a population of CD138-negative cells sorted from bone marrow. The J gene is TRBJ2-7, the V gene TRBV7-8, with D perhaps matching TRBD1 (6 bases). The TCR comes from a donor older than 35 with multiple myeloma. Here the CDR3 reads CASSPQRTVTYEQYF. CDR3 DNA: TGTGCCAGCAGCCCCCAAAGGACAGTTACCTACGAGCAGTACTTC.